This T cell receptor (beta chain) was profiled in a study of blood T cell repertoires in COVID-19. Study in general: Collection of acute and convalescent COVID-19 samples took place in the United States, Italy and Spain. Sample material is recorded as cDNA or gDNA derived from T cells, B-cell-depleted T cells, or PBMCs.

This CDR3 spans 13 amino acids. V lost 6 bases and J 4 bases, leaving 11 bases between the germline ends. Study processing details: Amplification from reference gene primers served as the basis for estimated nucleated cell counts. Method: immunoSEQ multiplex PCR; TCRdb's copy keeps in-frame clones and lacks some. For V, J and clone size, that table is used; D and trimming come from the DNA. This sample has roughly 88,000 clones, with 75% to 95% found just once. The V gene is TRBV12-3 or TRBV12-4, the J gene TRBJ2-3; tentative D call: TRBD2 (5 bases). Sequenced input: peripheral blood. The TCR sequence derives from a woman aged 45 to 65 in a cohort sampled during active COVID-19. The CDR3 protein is CASRILGSDTQYF. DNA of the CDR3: TGTGCCAGCAGGATACTAGGTTCAGATACGCAGTATTTT.